The entry below gives a single T cell receptor beta chain sequence along with its context. V lost 3 bases to trimming and J lost 0 bases; unmatched junction nucleotides: 3. CDR1 and CDR2 from the germline V gene are SNHLY and FYNNEI. There are 15 residues in the CDR3. The data derive from a study of blood T cell repertoires in COVID-19. Background on the study: Sources were T cells, B-cell-depleted T cells, or PBMCs; the material itself was cDNA or gDNA.

Clones were read by immunoSEQ multiplex PCR, and TCRdb kept only the in-frame ones, dropping some. Seen here are 200,000 to 250,000 clones, roughly nine tenths observed once, and the top ten hold about 10%. This receptor was identified in a woman aged 45-59 years with COVID-19, enrolled during active disease. The rearrangement uses TRBV2 and TRBJ2-3, with 7 bases identical to TRBD2. Material for sequencing was peripheral blood. The CDR3: CASSDGGGSTDTQYF. The CDR3 DNA reads TGTGCCAGCAGTGATGGGGGGGGAAGCACAGATACGCAGTATTTT.